A single count supports the clone carrying this T cell receptor beta chain. The data originate from a study of response to subunit inactivated influenza vaccine. Trimming pared 0 bases from V and 6 bases from J, leaving 10 bases between. Germline values: CDR1 SGHTA, CDR2 FQGNSA. This CDR3 contains 14 residues. TCRdb re-called the RT-PCR reads through MiXCR, storing one row per CDR3 protein. The sample consists of about 570,000 distinct CDR3 sequences, 11% of them appearing once. These data are also associated with another study on T cells expressing NK-cell markers. That source notes: Making the TCR beta cDNA relied on 5'RACE template switching with UMIs. The CD3+CD56-NKG2C+ fraction of several donors was also led by these clonotypes.

The sequence came from a man over 45 who received an inactivated influenza vaccine. This chain uses TRBV7-2 with TRBJ2-3, with D perhaps given as TRBD1 or TRBD2 (5 bases each). Sequenced material: PBMCs from blood, taken on the day of vaccination. The CDR3: CASSLAGVGDTQYF. CDR3 coding DNA: TGTGCCAGCAGCTTAGCGGGGGTGGGGGATACGCAGTATTTT.